The rows below give T cell receptor beta chains drawn from one sample of a study of T cells after yellow fever vaccination. TCRdb ran MiXCR on the 5' RACE reads and lists one entry per CDR3 protein. The data contain about 68,000 distinct CDR3 sequences, under 8% of them singletons. This sample comprised CD8+ T cells sorted from PBMCs, obtained approximately 40 days after the first yellow fever vaccination. These receptors were collected from a man aged 18 to 29 who received the YFV17D yellow fever vaccine. Each CDR3 is given with its conserved first and last residue. The D gene is left open where the match is weak.

V gene: TRBV12-3/TRBV12-4; D gene: NA; J gene: TRBJ1-5; CDR3 protein: CASSLEGSNQPQHF
V gene: TRBV5-1; D gene: NA; J gene: TRBJ1-1; CDR3 protein: CASSLESATETEAFF
V gene: TRBV7-2; D gene: NA; J gene: TRBJ2-1; CDR3 protein: CASSSLRGSSYNEQFF
V gene: TRBV21-1; D gene: NA; J gene: TRBJ1-5; CDR3 protein: CASSKAAGYQPQHF
V gene: TRBV19; D gene: NA; J gene: TRBJ2-3; CDR3 protein: CASSPARFSGTQYF
V gene: TRBV7-9; D gene: NA; J gene: TRBJ2-5; CDR3 protein: CASSLDFRSGTQYF
V gene: TRBV20-1; D gene: TRBD2; J gene: TRBJ2-1; CDR3 protein: CSANLGTNNEQFF
V gene: TRBV4-3; D gene: NA; J gene: TRBJ1-1; CDR3 protein: CASSQGVGNTEAFF
V gene: TRBV28; D gene: TRBD1; J gene: TRBJ2-1; CDR3 protein: CASSLRAGGNEQFF
V gene: TRBV5-6; D gene: TRBD2; J gene: TRBJ2-5; CDR3 protein: CAREETSDPQETQYF
V gene: TRBV12-3/TRBV12-4; D gene: TRBD1; J gene: TRBJ1-2; CDR3 protein: CASSPLTGAGYTF
V gene: TRBV4-3; D gene: NA; J gene: TRBJ2-1; CDR3 protein: CASSQSEGNYEQFF
V gene: TRBV27; D gene: TRBD2; J gene: TRBJ2-3; CDR3 protein: CASSSRLAGSTDTQYF
V gene: TRBV18; D gene: TRBD2; J gene: TRBJ2-2; CDR3 protein: CASSPRTSGPNTGELFF
V gene: TRBV5-1; D gene: NA; J gene: TRBJ2-1; CDR3 protein: CASRTGLEQFF
V gene: TRBV5-1; D gene: TRBD1; J gene: TRBJ2-7; CDR3 protein: CASSLAGGLFYEQYF
V gene: TRBV29-1; D gene: TRBD1; J gene: TRBJ2-3; CDR3 protein: CSVEGLDTGGTDTQYF
V gene: TRBV27; D gene: NA; J gene: TRBJ2-7; CDR3 protein: CASSFRTSYEQYF
V gene: TRBV12-3/TRBV12-4; D gene: NA; J gene: TRBJ2-1; CDR3 protein: CASSDGTAKDNEQFF
V gene: TRBV20-1; D gene: TRBD1; J gene: TRBJ2-1; CDR3 protein: CSARDLGDRGPNEQFF
V gene: TRBV7-9; D gene: NA; J gene: TRBJ2-2; CDR3 protein: CASSSLTNANTGELFF
V gene: TRBV7-9; D gene: NA; J gene: TRBJ2-5; CDR3 protein: CASSLDPQGNPQETQYF
V gene: TRBV6-1; D gene: TRBD2; J gene: TRBJ2-2; CDR3 protein: CASSEAWGGTGELFF
V gene: TRBV27; D gene: TRBD2; J gene: TRBJ2-2; CDR3 protein: CASSLLAGGLRELFF
V gene: TRBV27; D gene: NA; J gene: TRBJ1-2; CDR3 protein: CASSLDVGRAYGYTF
V gene: TRBV14; D gene: NA; J gene: TRBJ1-1; CDR3 protein: CASSQEPDRGDTEAFF
V gene: TRBV6-2/TRBV6-3; D gene: NA; J gene: TRBJ2-2; CDR3 protein: CASRGGELFF
V gene: TRBV20-1; D gene: NA; J gene: TRBJ1-2; CDR3 protein: CSAPDSNYGYTF
V gene: TRBV29-1; D gene: NA; J gene: TRBJ2-3; CDR3 protein: CSVPRGFRTDTQYF
V gene: TRBV7-6; D gene: TRBD2; J gene: TRBJ2-1; CDR3 protein: CASSLEALAGASYNEQFF
V gene: TRBV5-1; D gene: TRBD1; J gene: TRBJ1-5; CDR3 protein: CASSSGTGSNQPQHF
V gene: TRBV4-3; D gene: NA; J gene: TRBJ1-6; CDR3 protein: CASSQDSTRDSPLHF
V gene: TRBV12-3/TRBV12-4; D gene: NA; J gene: TRBJ2-6; CDR3 protein: CASSFAGLGPGANVLTF
V gene: TRBV5-1; D gene: NA; J gene: TRBJ2-6; CDR3 protein: CASSSPAGANVLTF
V gene: TRBV7-6; D gene: NA; J gene: TRBJ1-1; CDR3 protein: CASSRRSSNTEAFF
V gene: TRBV5-4; D gene: TRBD1; J gene: TRBJ2-2; CDR3 protein: CASSTRPGQGAYGELFF
V gene: TRBV12-3/TRBV12-4; D gene: NA; J gene: TRBJ2-7; CDR3 protein: CASSPQRQGGYEQYF
V gene: TRBV15; D gene: NA; J gene: TRBJ1-5; CDR3 protein: CATSRDLGLNQPQHF
V gene: TRBV4-1; D gene: TRBD1; J gene: TRBJ1-4; CDR3 protein: CASSQGQGGEKLFF
V gene: TRBV7-9; D gene: TRBD1; J gene: TRBJ2-7; CDR3 protein: CASSAPRDRYEQYF